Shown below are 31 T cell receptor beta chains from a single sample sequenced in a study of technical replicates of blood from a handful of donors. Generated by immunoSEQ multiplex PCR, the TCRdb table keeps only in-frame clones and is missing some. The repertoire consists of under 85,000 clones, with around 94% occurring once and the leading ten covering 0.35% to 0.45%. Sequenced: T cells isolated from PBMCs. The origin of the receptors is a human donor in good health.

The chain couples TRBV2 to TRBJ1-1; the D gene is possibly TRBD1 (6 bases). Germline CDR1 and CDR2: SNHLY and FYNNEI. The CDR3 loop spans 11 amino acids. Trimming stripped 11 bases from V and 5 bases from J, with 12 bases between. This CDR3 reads CAGGTGTEAFF. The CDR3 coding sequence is TGTGCCGGAGGAACAGGGACTGAAGCTTTCTTT.

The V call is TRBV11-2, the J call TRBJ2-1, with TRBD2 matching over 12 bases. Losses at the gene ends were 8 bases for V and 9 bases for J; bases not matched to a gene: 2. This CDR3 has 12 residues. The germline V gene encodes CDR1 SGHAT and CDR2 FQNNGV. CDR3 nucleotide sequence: TGTGCCAGCGGGACTAGCGGGCGTGAGCAGTTCTTC. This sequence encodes CASGTSGREQFF.

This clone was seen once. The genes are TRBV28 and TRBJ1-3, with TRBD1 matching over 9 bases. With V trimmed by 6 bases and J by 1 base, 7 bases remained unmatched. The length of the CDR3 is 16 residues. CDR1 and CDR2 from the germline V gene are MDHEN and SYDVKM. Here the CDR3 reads CASSYTGTGSGNTIYF. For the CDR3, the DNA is TGTGCCAGCAGCTACACCGGGACAGGGTCTGGAAACACCATATATTTT.

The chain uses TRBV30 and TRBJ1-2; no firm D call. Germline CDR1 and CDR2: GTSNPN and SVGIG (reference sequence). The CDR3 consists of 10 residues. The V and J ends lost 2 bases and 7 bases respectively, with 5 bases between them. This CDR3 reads CAWSRSGYTF. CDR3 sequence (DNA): TGTGCCTGGAGTAGGAGTGGCTACACCTTC.

The DNA for the CDR3 is TGCGCCAGCAGCCAAGCTGAGACTGGGGGGGCTAACATTCAGTACTTC. This sequence encodes CASSQAETGGANIQYF. This chain joins TRBV4-1 and TRBJ2-4; a possible D gene is TRBD2 (7 bases). The CDR3 is made up of 16 amino acids. CDR1 is MGHRA and CDR2 is YSYEKL in the germline V gene. The ends were cut back, 1 base at V and 7 bases at J, with 17 bases in the middle.

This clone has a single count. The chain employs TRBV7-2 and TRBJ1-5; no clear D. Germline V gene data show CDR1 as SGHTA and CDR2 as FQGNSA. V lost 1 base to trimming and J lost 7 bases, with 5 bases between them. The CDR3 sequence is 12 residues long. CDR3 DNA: TGTGCCAGCAGCTTAGACACCCAGCCCCAGCATTTT. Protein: CASSLDTQPQHF.

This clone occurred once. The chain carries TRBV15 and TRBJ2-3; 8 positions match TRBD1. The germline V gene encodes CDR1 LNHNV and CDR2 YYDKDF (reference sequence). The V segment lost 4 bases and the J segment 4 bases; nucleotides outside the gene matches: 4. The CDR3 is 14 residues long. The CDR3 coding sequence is TGTGCCACCAGCACCGGGACAGGTCCAGATACGCAGTATTTT. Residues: CATSTGTGPDTQYF.

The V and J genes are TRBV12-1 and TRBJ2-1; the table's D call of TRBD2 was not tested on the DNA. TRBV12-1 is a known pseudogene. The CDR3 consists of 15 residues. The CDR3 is CASSFALASWDEQFF. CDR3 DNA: TGTGCCAGCAGCTTTGCGCTAGCGAGTTGGGATGAGCAGTTCTTC.

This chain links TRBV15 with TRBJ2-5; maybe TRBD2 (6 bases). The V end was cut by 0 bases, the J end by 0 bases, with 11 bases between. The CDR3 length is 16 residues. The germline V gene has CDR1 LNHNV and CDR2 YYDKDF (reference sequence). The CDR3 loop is CATSRDGRQYQETQYF. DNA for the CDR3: TGTGCCACCAGCAGAGACGGGAGACAGTACCAAGAGACCCAGTACTTC.

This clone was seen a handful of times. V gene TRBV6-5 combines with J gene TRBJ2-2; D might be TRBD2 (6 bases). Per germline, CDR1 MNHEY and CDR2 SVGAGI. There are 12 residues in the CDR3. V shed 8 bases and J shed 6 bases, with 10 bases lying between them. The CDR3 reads CASGVAAGELFF. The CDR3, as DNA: TGTGCCAGCGGGGTAGCGGCCGGGGAGCTGTTTTTT.

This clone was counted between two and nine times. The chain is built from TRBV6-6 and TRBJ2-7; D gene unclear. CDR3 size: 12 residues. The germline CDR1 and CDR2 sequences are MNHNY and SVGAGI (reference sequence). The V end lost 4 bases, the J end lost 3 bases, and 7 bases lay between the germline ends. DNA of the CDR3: TGTGCCAGCAGTTTACTAAACTACGAGCAGTACTTC. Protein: CASSLLNYEQYF.

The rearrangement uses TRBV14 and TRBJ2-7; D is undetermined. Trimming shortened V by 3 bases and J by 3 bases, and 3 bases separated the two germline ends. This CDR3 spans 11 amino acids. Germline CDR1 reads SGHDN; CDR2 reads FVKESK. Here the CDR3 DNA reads TGTGCCAGCAGCCACGGCTACGAGCAGTACTTC. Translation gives CASSHGYEQYF. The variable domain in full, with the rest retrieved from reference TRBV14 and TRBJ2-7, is EAGVTQFPSHSVIEKGQTVTLRCDPISGHDNLYWYRRVMGKEIKFLLHFVKESKQDESGMPNNRFLAERTGGTYSTLKVQPAELEDSGVYFCASSHGYEQYFGPGTRLTVT.

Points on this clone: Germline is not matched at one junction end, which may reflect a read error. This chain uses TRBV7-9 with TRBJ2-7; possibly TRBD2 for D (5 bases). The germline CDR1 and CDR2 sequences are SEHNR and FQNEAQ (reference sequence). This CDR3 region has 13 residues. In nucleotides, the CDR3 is TGTGCCAGCAGCCTAGCAGAGCCCTACGAGCAGTACTTC. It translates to CASSLAEPYEQYF.

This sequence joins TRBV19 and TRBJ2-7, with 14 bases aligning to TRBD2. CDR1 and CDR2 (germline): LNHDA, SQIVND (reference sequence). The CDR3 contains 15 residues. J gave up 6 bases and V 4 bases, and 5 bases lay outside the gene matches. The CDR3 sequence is CASSRGLAGDPEQYF. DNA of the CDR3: TGTGCCAGTAGTAGGGGACTAGCGGGAGATCCCGAGCAGTACTTC.

CDR3 amino acids: CASSLGRDRPNTEAFF. For the CDR3, the DNA is TGTGCCAGCAGCTTGGGCCGGGACAGGCCGAACACTGAAGCTTTCTTT. V gene TRBV5-4 combines with J gene TRBJ1-1, with 8 bases that match TRBD1. This CDR3 contains 16 residues. The V gene end was trimmed by 0 bases and the J gene end by 1 base; junction bases not matched to a gene: 5. The germline V gene has CDR1 SGHNT and CDR2 YYREEE (reference sequence).

The CDR3 DNA follows: TGTGCCAGCAGCGTACTCATGGACAGGGCCCCACCTTATGGCTACACCTTC. This encodes CASSVLMDRAPPYGYTF. The rearrangement uses TRBV9 and TRBJ1-2; 8 nucleotides align to TRBD1. The J segment lost 5 bases and the V segment lost 1 base, leaving 13 bases of the junction unmatched. Germline V lookup: CDR1 SGDLS, CDR2 YYNGEE. There are 17 residues in the CDR3.

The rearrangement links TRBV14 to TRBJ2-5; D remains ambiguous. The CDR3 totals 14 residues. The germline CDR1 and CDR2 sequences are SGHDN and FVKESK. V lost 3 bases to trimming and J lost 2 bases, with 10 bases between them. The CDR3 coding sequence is TGTGCCAGCAGCCAGGGCTACACTCAAGAGACCCAGTACTTC. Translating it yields CASSQGYTQETQYF.

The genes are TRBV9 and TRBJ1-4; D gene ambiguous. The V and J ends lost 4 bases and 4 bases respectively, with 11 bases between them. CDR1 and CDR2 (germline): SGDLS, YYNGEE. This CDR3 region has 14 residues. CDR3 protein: CASSPQASNEKLFF. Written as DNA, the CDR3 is TGTGCCAGCAGCCCCCAGGCCAGTAATGAAAAACTGTTTTTT. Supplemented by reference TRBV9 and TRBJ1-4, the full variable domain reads DSGVTQTPKHLITATGQRVTLRCSPRSGDLSVYWYQQSLDQGLQFLIQYYNGEERAKGNILERFSAQQFPDLHSELNLSSLELGDSALYFCASSPQASNEKLFFGSGTQLSVL.

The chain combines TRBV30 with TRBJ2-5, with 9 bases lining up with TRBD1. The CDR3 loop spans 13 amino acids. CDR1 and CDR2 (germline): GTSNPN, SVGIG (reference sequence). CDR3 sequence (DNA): TGTGCTTTTAGACCGGGACAGGGAAAGACCCAGTACTTC. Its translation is CAFRPGQGKTQYF.

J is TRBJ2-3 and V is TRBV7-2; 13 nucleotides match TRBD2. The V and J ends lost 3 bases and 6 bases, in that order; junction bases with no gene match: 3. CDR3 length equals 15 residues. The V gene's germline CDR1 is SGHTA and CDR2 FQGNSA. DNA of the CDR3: TGTGCCAGCAGCTTCGGACTAGCGGGAGCGGATACGCAGTATTTT. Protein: CASSFGLAGADTQYF.

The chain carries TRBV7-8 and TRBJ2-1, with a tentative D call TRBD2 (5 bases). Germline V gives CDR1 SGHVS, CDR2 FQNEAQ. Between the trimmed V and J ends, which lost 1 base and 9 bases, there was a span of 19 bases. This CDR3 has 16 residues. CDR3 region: CASSLGLRATFFEQFF. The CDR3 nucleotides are TGTGCCAGCAGCTTAGGGTTGAGGGCTACCTTCTTTGAGCAGTTCTTC.

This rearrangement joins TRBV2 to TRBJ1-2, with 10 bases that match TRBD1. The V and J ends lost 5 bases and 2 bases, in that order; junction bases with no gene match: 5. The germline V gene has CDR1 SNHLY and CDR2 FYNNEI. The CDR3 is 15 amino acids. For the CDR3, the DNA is TGTGCCAGCAGTTACCGGGACAGGGGAAACTATGGCTACACCTTC. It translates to CASSYRDRGNYGYTF.

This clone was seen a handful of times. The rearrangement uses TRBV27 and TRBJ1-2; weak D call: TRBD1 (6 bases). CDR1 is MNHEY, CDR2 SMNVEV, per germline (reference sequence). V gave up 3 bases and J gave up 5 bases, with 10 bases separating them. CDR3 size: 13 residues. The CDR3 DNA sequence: TGTGCCAGCAGTTTCAGGGGAAATTATGGCTACACCTTC. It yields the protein CASSFRGNYGYTF.

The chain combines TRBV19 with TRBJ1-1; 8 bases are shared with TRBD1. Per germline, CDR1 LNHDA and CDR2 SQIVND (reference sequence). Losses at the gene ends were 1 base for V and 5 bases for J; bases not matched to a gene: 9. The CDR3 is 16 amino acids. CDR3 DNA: TGTGCCAGTAGTATAGTTGCTCGGGGACAGGTAACTGAAGCTTTCTTT. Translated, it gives CASSIVARGQVTEAFF.

The CDR3 here is CASLRDNEQFF. The DNA of the CDR3 is TGTGCCAGCCTTAGAGACAATGAGCAGTTCTTC. The V call is TRBV6-5, the J call TRBJ2-1, with D hard to call. The V gene's germline CDR1 is MNHEY and CDR2 SVGAGI. The CDR3 totals 11 residues. V dropped 8 bases and J dropped 5 bases, with 7 bases sitting between them.

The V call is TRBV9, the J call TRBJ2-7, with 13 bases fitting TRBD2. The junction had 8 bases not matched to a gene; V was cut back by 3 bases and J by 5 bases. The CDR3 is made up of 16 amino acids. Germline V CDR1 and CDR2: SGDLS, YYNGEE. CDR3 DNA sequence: TGTGCCAGCAGCGCATTACTAGCGGGAGGGCCGGACGAGCAGTACTTC. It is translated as CASSALLAGGPDEQYF.

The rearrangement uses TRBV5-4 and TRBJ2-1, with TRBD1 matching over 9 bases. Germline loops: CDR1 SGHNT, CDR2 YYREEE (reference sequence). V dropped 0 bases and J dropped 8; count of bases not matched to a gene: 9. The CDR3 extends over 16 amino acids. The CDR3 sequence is CASSLARQGGRDEQFF. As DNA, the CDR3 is TGTGCCAGCAGCTTGGCTCGACAGGGGGGTAGAGATGAGCAGTTCTTC.

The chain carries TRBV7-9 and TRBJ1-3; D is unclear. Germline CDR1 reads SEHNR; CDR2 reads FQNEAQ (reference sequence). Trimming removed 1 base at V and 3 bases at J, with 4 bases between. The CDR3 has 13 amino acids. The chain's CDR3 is CASSLVYGNTIYF. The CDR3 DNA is TGTGCCAGCAGCTTAGTATATGGAAACACCATATATTTT. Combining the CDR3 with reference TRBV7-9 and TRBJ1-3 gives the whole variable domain DTGVSQNPRHKITKRGQNVTFRCDPISEHNRLYWYRQTLGQGPEFLTYFQNEAQLEKSRLLSDRFSAERPKGSFSTLEIQRTEQGDSAMYLCASSLVYGNTIYFGEGSWLTVV.

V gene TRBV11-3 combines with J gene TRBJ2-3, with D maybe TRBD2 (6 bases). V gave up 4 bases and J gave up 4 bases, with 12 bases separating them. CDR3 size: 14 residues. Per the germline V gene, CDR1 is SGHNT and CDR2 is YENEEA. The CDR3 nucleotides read TGTGCCAGCAGCTCCGGGGGAGTGGCAGATACGCAGTATTTT. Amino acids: CASSSGGVADTQYF.

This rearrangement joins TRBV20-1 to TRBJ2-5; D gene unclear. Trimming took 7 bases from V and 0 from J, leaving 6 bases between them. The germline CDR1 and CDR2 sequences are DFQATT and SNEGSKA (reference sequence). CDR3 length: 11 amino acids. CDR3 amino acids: CSGGNQETQYF. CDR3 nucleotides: TGCAGTGGAGGTAACCAAGAGACCCAGTACTTC.

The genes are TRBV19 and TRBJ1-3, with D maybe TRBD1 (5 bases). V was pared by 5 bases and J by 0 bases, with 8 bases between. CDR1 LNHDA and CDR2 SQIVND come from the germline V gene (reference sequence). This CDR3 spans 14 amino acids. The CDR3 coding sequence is TGTGCCAGTAGTGGGACTTTCTCTGGAAACACCATATATTTT. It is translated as CASSGTFSGNTIYF.